This TCR beta chain derives from a study of cytomegalovirus exposure and HLA in healthy donors. Findings of the study overall: In a later analysis, specific HLA alleles were associated with around 17,000 TCR beta sequences at a 0.05 false discovery rate. What a later analysis reportedly showed was that an Asian-associated ancestry cluster had fewer N-insertions than the 666-donor mean. Previously analyzed data showed that most TCR beta V segments were productive at a frequency of about 87% or about 30%. About 150 TCR beta chains were listed as cytomegalovirus-associated.

Per germline, CDR1 LGHNA and CDR2 YSLEER. This CDR3 is built from 15 residues. Losses at the gene ends were 4 bases for V and 6 bases for J; bases not matched to a gene: 6. Worth noting for this clone: The target antigen is unknown.

In the PCR, 60 Vbeta and 13 Jbeta primers were used. The data were produced by immunoSEQ multiplex PCR, yet TCRdb's version contains in-frame clones alone and is incomplete. The sample carries approximately 150,000 clones, almost 85% recorded once. The J gene is TRBJ2-2, the V gene TRBV4-3; 9 bases line up with TRBD1. Sequencing used PBMCs. The receptor comes from a woman aged 60 to 75 in good health and CMV-seropositive. CDR3 nucleotide sequence: TGCGCCAGCAGCCCTTGGACAGGGGAGGCCGGGGAGCTGTTTTTT. Translating gives CASSPWTGEAGELFF.